Following are 32 T cell receptor beta chains from one sample sequenced in a study of cytomegalovirus exposure and HLA in healthy donors (dated by TCRdb to the late 2010s). The library was built by means of the immunoSEQ multiplex PCR assay. The multiplex PCR relied on a mix of 60 forward primers for TCR Vbeta segments and 13 reverse primers for TCR Jbeta segments. TCRdb provides this immuneACCESS table in a form limited to in-frame rearrangements. Some clones are lacking; in checked studies, under half of them reflect an unresolved V gene, and why the rest are absent is not known. Across this sample there are more than 85,000 clones, with about three quarters seen only once. The ten largest clones take up 12% to 15% of the sample. The sample comprised PBMCs. Receptor source: a male donor in good health and CMV-seropositive.

This clone was picked up one time. The genes are TRBV2 and TRBJ2-7, with 7 bases fitting TRBD1. This CDR3 is built from 13 residues. From germline, CDR1 is SNHLY and CDR2 FYNNEI. Trimming at V came to 9 bases and at J to 1 base, leaving 6 bases not matched to a gene. As DNA, the CDR3 is TGTGCCAGTGGGGACAGAATATCCTACGAGCAGTACTTC. It codes for CASGDRISYEQYF.

V and J are TRBV2 and TRBJ1-2; 7 positions match TRBD1. CDR3 size: 14 residues. V shed 6 bases and J 4 bases; nucleotides not matched to a gene: 8. CDR1 SNHLY and CDR2 FYNNEI come from the germline V gene. The CDR3 loop is CASSDRELSYGYTF. The CDR3 coding sequence is TGTGCCAGCAGCGACAGGGAGCTAAGCTATGGCTACACCTTC.

The chain uses TRBV4-3 and TRBJ2-1, with D perhaps TRBD1 (6 bases). Between the trimmed V and J ends, which lost 3 bases and 2 bases, there was a span of 20 bases. The germline CDR1 and CDR2 sequences are LGHNA and YSLEER. The CDR3 length is 18 residues. The CDR3 sequence: CASSQTAWGQGTYNEQFF. Here the CDR3 DNA reads TGCGCCAGCAGCCAGACAGCCTGGGGGCAGGGGACCTACAATGAGCAGTTCTTC.

The chain recombines TRBV5-1 with TRBJ2-3; 11 bases are a match to TRBD2. V gave up 0 bases and J gave up 6 bases; unmatched junction bases: 6. This CDR3 contains 16 residues. Germline lookup yields CDR1 SGHRS and CDR2 YFSETQ. In DNA, the CDR3 is TGCGCCAGCAGCTTGGTGTTAGCGGGGGGGATGGATACGCAGTATTTT. Translated: CASSLVLAGGMDTQYF.

The V gene is TRBV6-5, the J gene TRBJ2-4, with 7 bases lining up with TRBD1. Germline CDR1 reads MNHEY; CDR2 reads SVGAGI. V lost 6 bases and J lost 7; bases outside the gene matches: 0. CDR3 length equals 11 residues. The CDR3 sequence is CASRQGNIQYF. The DNA for the CDR3 is TGTGCCAGCAGACAGGGGAACATTCAGTACTTC.

This clone was found a few times. The chain has TRBV7-2 and TRBJ1-1; TRBD1 agrees at 10 bases. The CDR3 length is 16 residues. V was pared by 1 base and J by 3 bases, with 5 bases of the junction left unmatched. Germline CDR1 reads SGHTA; CDR2 reads FQGNSA. CDR3 DNA: TGTGCCAGCAGCTTAGGGGGACAGGGGAGGCACACTGAAGCTTTCTTT. It encodes CASSLGGQGRHTEAFF.

The V gene is TRBV4-2, the J gene TRBJ2-3; 7 bases align to TRBD1. With 3 bases clipped from V and 1 base from J, the junction kept 10 bases outside the gene matches. Germline V CDR1 and CDR2: LGHNA, YNFKEQ. The CDR3 has 17 amino acids. This CDR3 is CASSQPSSGGGTDTQYF. The CDR3 DNA reads TGTGCCAGCAGCCAGCCCAGCTCAGGGGGAGGCACAGATACGCAGTATTTT.

The CDR3 nucleotides are TGTGCCAGCAGTCTAGGGCGGGGGGCAAATGTTTACGAGCAGTACTTC. It is translated as CASSLGRGANVYEQYF. The genes are TRBV7-9 and TRBJ2-7; 8 bases map to TRBD2. V gave up 6 bases and J gave up 4 bases; unmatched junction bases: 14. This CDR3 is built from 16 residues. The germline V gene encodes CDR1 SEHNR and CDR2 FQNEAQ (reference sequence).

The chain carries TRBV30 and TRBJ2-7; D is possibly TRBD1 (7 bases). The CDR3 extends over 11 amino acids. V lost 2 bases to trimming and J lost 8 bases, with 10 bases between them. Germline loops: CDR1 GTSNPN, CDR2 SVGIG (reference sequence). The CDR3 nucleotides are TGTGCCTGGAGTCAGGGGGGTAAGCAGTACTTC. This encodes CAWSQGGKQYF.

The CDR3 DNA reads as TGTGCCAGCAGCTTACTAGCGGGGGTGCCCACAGATACGCAGTATTTT. Its translation is CASSLLAGVPTDTQYF. The chain uses TRBV7-2 and TRBJ2-3; TRBD2 matches 10 bases. The CDR3 has 16 amino acids. Germline CDR1 reads SGHTA; CDR2 reads FQGNSA. The V segment lost 2 bases and the J segment 2 bases; nucleotides outside the gene matches: 4.

V gene TRBV2 combines with J gene TRBJ2-1; D is perhaps TRBD1 (6 bases). V was clipped by 4 bases and J by 9 bases, with 16 bases between them. This CDR3 is built from 14 residues. Germline V gene data show CDR1 as SNHLY and CDR2 as FYNNEI. The CDR3 DNA is TGTGCCAGCAGTGGGCACATACAGGGTCCTGAGCAGTTCTTC. This encodes CASSGHIQGPEQFF.

The chain uses TRBV30 and TRBJ1-2; D gene ambiguous. The germline V gene encodes CDR1 GTSNPN and CDR2 SVGIG (reference sequence). Trimming left V 7 bases short and J 4 bases short, with 13 bases between. The CDR3 is 12 residues long. CDR3 bases: TGTGCCTCCTCAGGAGGAGTCTATGGCTACACCTTC. Its translation is CASSGGVYGYTF.

This chain uses TRBV6-5 with TRBJ1-3, with 8 bases identical to TRBD1. J gave up 6 bases and V 4 bases, and 8 bases lay outside the gene matches. Germline-derived CDR1 and CDR2 are MNHEY and SVGAGI. This CDR3 comprises 15 residues. The chain's CDR3 is CASSFNRDRINTIYF. DNA for the CDR3: TGTGCCAGCAGTTTCAACCGGGACAGGATAAACACCATATATTTT.

The chain uses TRBV18 and TRBJ2-3; 10 nucleotides align to TRBD1. V lost 2 bases, J lost 4 bases, and 6 bases stayed unmatched. The CDR3 has 16 residues. Per germline, CDR1 KGHSH and CDR2 LQKENI. The DNA of the CDR3 is TGTGCCAGCTCACCATTCGACAGGGGGCAGGCAGATACGCAGTATTTT. Translating it yields CASSPFDRGQADTQYF.

This chain uses TRBV16 with TRBJ1-1, with D unclear. Deletions cut 1 base from V and 3 bases from J, with 9 bases between. The CDR3 is made up of 14 amino acids. CDR1 is KGHSY and CDR2 is FQNENV in the germline V gene. CDR3 DNA sequence: TGTGCCAGCAGCCAATTAGCCATGGACACTGAAGCTTTCTTT. Residues: CASSQLAMDTEAFF.

Notes on this clone: Other DNA sequences in this sample translate to the same CDR3. The chain recombines TRBV5-1 with TRBJ1-6, with 8 positions matching TRBD1. With V trimmed by 0 bases and J by 9 bases, 5 bases remained unmatched. The CDR3 length is 15 residues. Germline CDR1 SGHRS, CDR2 YFSETQ. DNA of the CDR3: TGCGCCAGCAGCTTGGGAGGCAGGGGGCGTTCACCCCTCCACTTT. Amino acid sequence: CASSLGGRGRSPLHF.

The chain recombines TRBV9 with TRBJ1-1; D gene unclear. Germline V lookup: CDR1 SGDLS, CDR2 YYNGEE. Trimming removed 0 bases at V and 1 base at J, with 13 bases between. The CDR3 totals 16 residues. The CDR3 sequence: CASSVVAGNRNTEAFF. As DNA, the CDR3 is TGTGCCAGCAGCGTAGTCGCGGGGAACCGGAACACTGAAGCTTTCTTT.

The chain employs TRBV4-2 and TRBJ2-7, with a weak D call TRBD2 (5 bases). The CDR3 extends over 15 amino acids. Germline V gene sequence: CDR1 LGHNA, CDR2 YNFKEQ. Trimming shortened V by 1 base and J by 2 bases, and 12 bases separated the two germline ends. Here the CDR3 reads CASSQAVGETYEQYF. The CDR3 bases are TGTGCCAGCAGCCAAGCGGTCGGGGAGACCTACGAGCAGTACTTC.

This clone was counted once. The chain employs TRBV28 and TRBJ2-7; D remains ambiguous. Per germline, CDR1 MDHEN and CDR2 SYDVKM. CDR3 length: 13 amino acids. Trimming stripped 5 bases from V and 2 bases from J, with 10 bases between. CDR3 region: CASSLFDTYEQYF. The CDR3 region has the DNA TGTGCCAGCAGTCTCTTTGACACCTACGAGCAGTACTTC.

The V call is TRBV5-4, the J call TRBJ2-2; 11 bases are a match to TRBD2. The V segment lost 3 bases and the J segment 2 bases; nucleotides outside the gene matches: 3. CDR1 and CDR2 from the germline V gene are SGHNT and YYREEE (reference sequence). This CDR3 is built from 16 residues. Here the CDR3 reads CASSSGTSGNTGELFF. In DNA, the CDR3 is TGTGCCAGCAGCTCCGGGACTAGCGGAAACACCGGGGAGCTGTTTTTT.

This clone has only a few counts. This chain uses TRBV5-1 with TRBJ2-5; 9 bases align to TRBD1. The CDR3 contains 15 residues. Per germline, CDR1 SGHRS and CDR2 YFSETQ. The V segment lost 4 bases and the J segment 2 bases; nucleotides outside the gene matches: 6. The CDR3 reads CASSLSTGGQETQYF. CDR3 sequence (DNA): TGCGCCAGCAGCCTATCGACAGGGGGGCAAGAGACCCAGTACTTC.

This clone was seen only a few times. The V gene is TRBV29-1, the J gene TRBJ1-5; D gene ambiguous. This CDR3 comprises 15 residues. Per the germline V gene, CDR1 is SQVTM and CDR2 is ANQGSEA. The DNA of the CDR3 is TGCAAACCGATCCCCCTCTCACAGTTACGTCAGCCCCAGCATTTT. Translating gives CKPIPLSQLRQPQHF.

This clone was recorded many times. The chain combines TRBV6-1 with TRBJ1-1, with 8 bases identical to TRBD1. J gave up 4 bases and V 5 bases, and 6 bases lay outside the gene matches. Germline lookup yields CDR1 MNHNS and CDR2 SASEGT. This CDR3 is built from 14 residues. As DNA, the CDR3 is TGTGCCAGCAGTTCGAAGGACAGGGTCACTGAAGCTTTCTTT. Its translation is CASSSKDRVTEAFF.

This clone showed up just once. The chain combines TRBV7-2 with TRBJ1-2; 9 bases fit TRBD1. Germline CDR1 is SGHTA and CDR2 is FQGNSA. V was clipped by 3 bases and J by 0 bases; unmatched bases: 5. The CDR3 sequence is 16 residues long. Written as DNA, the CDR3 is TGTGCCAGCAGCTTTCCCGGACAGGGGCCTAACTATGGCTACACCTTC. It codes for CASSFPGQGPNYGYTF. The full variable domain, rest sourced from reference TRBV7-2 and TRBJ1-2, is GAGVSQSPSNKVTEKGKDVELRCDPISGHTALYWYRQSLGQGLEFLIYFQGNSAPDKSGLPSDRFSAERTGGSVSTLTIQRTQQEDSAVYLCASSFPGQGPNYGYTFGSGTRLTVV.

The rearrangement links TRBV9 to TRBJ2-2, with a tentative D call TRBD1 (6 bases). CDR1 and CDR2 from the germline V gene are SGDLS and YYNGEE. V lost 3 bases and J 6 bases, leaving 12 bases between the germline ends. The CDR3 length is 14 residues. The CDR3 DNA reads as TGTGCCAGCAGCGGGGGGCCCGATTCCGGGGAGCTGTTTTTT. This encodes CASSGGPDSGELFF.

The J gene is TRBJ2-3, the V gene TRBV5-4; 8 bases line up with TRBD1. The germline CDR1 and CDR2 sequences are SGHNT and YYREEE (reference sequence). The CDR3 consists of 16 residues. V dropped 4 bases and J dropped 1; count of bases not matched to a gene: 8. The CDR3 sequence is CASSVDRARGTDTQYF. For the CDR3, the DNA is TGTGCCAGCAGCGTGGACAGGGCGAGGGGCACAGATACGCAGTATTTT.

The chain is built from TRBV2 and TRBJ1-6; the match to TRBD1 covers 10 bases. The CDR3 spans 16 residues. Germline V gene sequence: CDR1 SNHLY, CDR2 FYNNEI. V dropped 1 base and J dropped 6; count of bases not matched to a gene: 3. The CDR3 sequence is CASSEEWDRGNSPLHF. The CDR3, as DNA: TGTGCCAGCAGTGAAGAGTGGGACAGGGGTAATTCACCCCTCCACTTT.

The chain uses TRBV19 and TRBJ2-7; maybe TRBD1 (5 bases). Trimming pared 1 base from V and 2 bases from J, leaving 12 bases between. The CDR3 loop spans 15 amino acids. Germline lookup yields CDR1 LNHDA and CDR2 SQIVND (reference sequence). CDR3 sequence (DNA): TGTGCCAGTAGTATAGGAGCAATGGGGCCCTACGAGCAGTACTTC. This sequence encodes CASSIGAMGPYEQYF. The full variable domain, with the rest looked up from reference TRBV19 and TRBJ2-7, is DGGITQSPKYLFRKEGQNVTLSCEQNLNHDAMYWYRQDPGQGLRLIYYSQIVNDFQKGDIAEGYSVSREKKESFPLTVTSAQKNPTAFYLCASSIGAMGPYEQYFGPGTRLTVT.

The chain is built from TRBV27 and TRBJ2-2; D uncertain. V dropped 5 bases and J dropped 6 bases, with 19 bases sitting between them. Per the germline V gene, CDR1 is MNHEY and CDR2 is SMNVEV (reference sequence). The CDR3 spans 16 residues. The CDR3 reads CASSLTFFGVSGELFF. In DNA form, the CDR3 reads TGTGCCAGCAGTCTAACCTTCTTTGGTGTTTCCGGGGAGCTGTTTTTT.

This sequence joins TRBV4-1 and TRBJ1-6; D is uncertain. Germline CDR1 is MGHRA and CDR2 is YSYEKL. The CDR3 sequence is 13 residues long. Between the trimmed V and J ends, which lost 2 bases and 10 bases, there was a span of 9 bases. This CDR3 is CASSQPTGSPLHF. CDR3 nucleotide sequence: TGCGCCAGCAGCCAACCGACGGGATCACCCCTCCACTTT.

Remarks on this clone: In the same sample, other DNA sequences code for this CDR3. This chain links TRBV7-3 with TRBJ1-1; D uncertain. Germline V gives CDR1 SGHTA, CDR2 FQGTGA. V lost 4 bases and J 1 base, leaving 7 bases between the germline ends. The CDR3 covers 13 residues. The CDR3 sequence: CASSSQENTEAFF. In DNA form, the CDR3 reads TGTGCCAGCAGCTCCCAGGAGAACACTGAAGCTTTCTTT. Variable domain in full (rest from reference TRBV7-3 and TRBJ1-1): GAGVSQTPSNKVTEKGKYVELRCDPISGHTALYWYRQSLGQGPEFLIYFQGTGAADDSGLPNDRFFAVRPEGSVSTLKIQRTERGDSAVYLCASSSQENTEAFFGQGTRLTVV.

This clone occurred once. The V gene is TRBV11-3, the J gene TRBJ2-2; 8 nucleotides line up with TRBD2. The ends lost 5 bases at V and 1 base at J; junction bases unmatched: 6. The germline gives CDR1 SGHNT, CDR2 YENEEA. The CDR3 has 16 residues. CDR3: CASSPRTSRNTGELFF. The CDR3 DNA follows: TGTGCCAGCAGCCCTCGGACTAGCAGGAACACCGGGGAGCTGTTTTTT.